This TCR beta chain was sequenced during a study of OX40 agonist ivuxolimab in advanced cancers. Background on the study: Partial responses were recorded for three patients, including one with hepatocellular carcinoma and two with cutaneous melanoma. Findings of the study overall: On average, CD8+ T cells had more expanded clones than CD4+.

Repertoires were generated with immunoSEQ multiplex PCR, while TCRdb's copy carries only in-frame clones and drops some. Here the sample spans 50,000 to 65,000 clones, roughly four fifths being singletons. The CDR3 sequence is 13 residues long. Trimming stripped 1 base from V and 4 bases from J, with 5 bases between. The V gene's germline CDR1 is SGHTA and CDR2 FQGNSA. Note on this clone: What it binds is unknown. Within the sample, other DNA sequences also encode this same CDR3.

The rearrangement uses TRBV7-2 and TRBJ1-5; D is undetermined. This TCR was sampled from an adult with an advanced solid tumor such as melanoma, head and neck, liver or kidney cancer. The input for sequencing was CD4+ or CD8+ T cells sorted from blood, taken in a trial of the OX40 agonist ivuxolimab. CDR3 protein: CASSLGPNQPQHF. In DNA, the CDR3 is TGTGCCAGCAGCTTAGGACCAAATCAGCCCCAGCATTTT. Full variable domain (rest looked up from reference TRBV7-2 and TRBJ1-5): GAGVSQSPSNKVTEKGKDVELRCDPISGHTALYWYRQSLGQGLEFLIYFQGNSAPDKSGLPSDRFSAERTGGSVSTLTIQRTQQEDSAVYLCASSLGPNQPQHFGDGTRLSIL.